This record concerns one T cell receptor beta chain sequence. Its antigen is undetermined. This sample was taken from a study of CD8 T cells in ankylosing spondylitis. Study-wide findings and caveats: Reportedly, disease-linked clones are significantly enriched in ankylosing spondylitis patients' matched synovial fluid. A TCR beta motif made of about 8 highly homologous variants seemed typical of ankylosing spondylitis blood.

Germline CDR1 reads SGHRS; CDR2 reads YFSETQ. The CDR3 contains 16 residues. With V trimmed by 0 bases and J by 0 bases, 5 bases remained unmatched. A single record per CDR3 protein comes from TCRdb applying MiXCR to the 5' RACE reads. The sample consists of 45,000 or so distinct CDR3 sequences, roughly 11% of them appearing once. The clonotype was recovered from a male donor with ankylosing spondylitis or in good health (not recorded which). The sequenced sample consisted of blood, either unsorted or a sorted T cell fraction (not recorded which). The chain employs TRBV5-1 and TRBJ1-1; 7 positions match TRBD1. This CDR3 is CASSLVGTAVNTEAFF. The CDR3 region has the DNA TGCGCCAGCAGCTTGGTCGGGACAGCTGTGAACACTGAAGCTTTCTTT.